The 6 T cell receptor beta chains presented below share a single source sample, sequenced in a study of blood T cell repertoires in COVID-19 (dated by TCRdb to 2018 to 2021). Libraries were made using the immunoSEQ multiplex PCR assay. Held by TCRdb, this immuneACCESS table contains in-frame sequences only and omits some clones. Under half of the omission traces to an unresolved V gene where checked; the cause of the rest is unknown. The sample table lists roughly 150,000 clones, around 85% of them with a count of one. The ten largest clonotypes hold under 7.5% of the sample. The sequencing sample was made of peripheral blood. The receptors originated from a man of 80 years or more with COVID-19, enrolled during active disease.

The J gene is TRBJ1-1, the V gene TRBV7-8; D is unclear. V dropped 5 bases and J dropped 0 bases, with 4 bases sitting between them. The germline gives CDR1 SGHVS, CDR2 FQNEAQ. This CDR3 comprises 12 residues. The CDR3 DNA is TGTGCCAGCAGCCTTATGAACACTGAAGCTTTCTTT. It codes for CASSLMNTEAFF.

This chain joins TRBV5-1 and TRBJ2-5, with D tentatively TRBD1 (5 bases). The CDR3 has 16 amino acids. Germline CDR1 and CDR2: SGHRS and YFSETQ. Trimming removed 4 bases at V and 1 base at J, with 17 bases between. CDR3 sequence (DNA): TGCGCCAGCAGCCGCTCCCCGACAGTGACCCAAGAGACCCAGTACTTC. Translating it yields CASSRSPTVTQETQYF. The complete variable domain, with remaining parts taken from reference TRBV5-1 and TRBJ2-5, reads KAGVTQTPRYLIKTRGQQVTLSCSPISGHRSVSWYQQTPGQGLQFLFEYFSETQRNKGNFPGRFSGRQFSNSRSEMNVSTLELGDSALYLCASSRSPTVTQETQYFGPGTRLLVL.

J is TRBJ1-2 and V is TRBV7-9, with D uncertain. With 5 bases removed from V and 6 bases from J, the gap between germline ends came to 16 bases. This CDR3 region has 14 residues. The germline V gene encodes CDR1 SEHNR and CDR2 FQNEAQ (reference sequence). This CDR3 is CASSPPPAGDGYTF. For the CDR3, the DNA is TGTGCCAGCAGCCCCCCCCCGGCGGGCGATGGCTACACCTTC.

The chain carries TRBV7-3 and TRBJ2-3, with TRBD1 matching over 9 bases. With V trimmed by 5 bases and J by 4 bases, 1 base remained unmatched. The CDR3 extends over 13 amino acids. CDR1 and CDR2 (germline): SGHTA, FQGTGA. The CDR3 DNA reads TGTGCCAGCAGCAACAGGGGGCCAGATACGCAGTATTTT. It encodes CASSNRGPDTQYF. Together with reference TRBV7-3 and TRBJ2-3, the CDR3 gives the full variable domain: GAGVSQTPSNKVTEKGKYVELRCDPISGHTALYWYRQSLGQGPEFLIYFQGTGAADDSGLPNDRFFAVRPEGSVSTLKIQRTERGDSAVYLCASSNRGPDTQYFGPGTRLTVL.

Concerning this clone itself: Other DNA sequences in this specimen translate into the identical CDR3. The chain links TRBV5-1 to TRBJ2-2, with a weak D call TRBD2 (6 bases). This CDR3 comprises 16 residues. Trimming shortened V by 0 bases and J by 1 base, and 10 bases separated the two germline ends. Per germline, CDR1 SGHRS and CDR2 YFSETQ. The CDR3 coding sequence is TGCGCCAGCAGCTTGGACGCCGGGAGGAACACCGGGGAGCTGTTTTTT. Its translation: CASSLDAGRNTGELFF.

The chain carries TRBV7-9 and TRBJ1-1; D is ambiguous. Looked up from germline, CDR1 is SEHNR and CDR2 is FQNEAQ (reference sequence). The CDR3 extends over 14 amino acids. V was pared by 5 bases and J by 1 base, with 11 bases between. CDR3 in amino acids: CASSRRAGNTEAFF. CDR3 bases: TGTGCCAGCAGCAGAAGAGCAGGGAACACTGAAGCTTTCTTT. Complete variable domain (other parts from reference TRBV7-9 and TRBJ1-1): DTGVSQNPRHKITKRGQNVTFRCDPISEHNRLYWYRQTLGQGPEFLTYFQNEAQLEKSRLLSDRFSAERPKGSFSTLEIQRTEQGDSAMYLCASSRRAGNTEAFFGQGTRLTVV.